The source of this TCR beta chain is a study of blood T cell repertoires in COVID-19. TCRdb keeps only in-frame clones here, not all; method: immunoSEQ multiplex PCR. This repertoire shows approximately 270,000 clones, approximately 85% found once; its top ten account for roughly 0.87%. The germline V gene has CDR1 LNHDA and CDR2 SQIVND (reference sequence). With 5 bases clipped from V and 12 bases from J, the junction kept 13 bases outside the gene matches. The CDR3 sequence is 15 residues long. The chain links TRBV19 to TRBJ1-4, with 9 positions matching TRBD1. This TCR came from a human donor with COVID-19, enrolled during active disease. The donor label of this sample is uncertain. Input material: peripheral blood. DNA of the CDR3: TGTGCCAGTAGTTCTCGTACCGGGACAGGGTTGGAACTGTTTTTT. The encoded protein is CASSSRTGTGLELFF.